The 21 T cell receptor beta chains given below trace back to one sample, sequenced in a study of T-cell memory formation after mild COVID-19. MiXCR was run by TCRdb on the 5' RACE reads, yielding one entry per CDR3 protein. This repertoire shows around 130,000 distinct CDR3 sequences, about 17% found once; its top ten account for 5% to 5.5%. Sequencing used PBMCs or a T cell subset sorted from them (not recorded which). Receptors originate from a man aged 18 to 30 who had mild COVID-19 (a few samples of this study predate the infection). Cell type and time point are not known.

This clonotype was counted only a few times. The J gene is TRBJ2-2, the V gene TRBV7-9; a weak D match, TRBD1 (6 bases). Germline V gene lookup returns CDR1 SEHNR and CDR2 FQNEAQ (reference sequence). The V end was cut by 1 base, the J end by 1 base, with 16 bases between. This CDR3 region has 18 residues. In nucleotides, the CDR3 is TGTGCCAGCAGCTTAGGGTTGCTTCAGGGGTGGAACACCGGGGAGCTGTTTTTT. This gives the protein CASSLGLLQGWNTGELFF.

This clonotype was seen repeatedly, ten times or more. This chain connects TRBV20-1 to TRBJ2-4; D remains unclear. From germline, CDR1 is DFQATT and CDR2 SNEGSKA (reference sequence). Trimming left V 0 bases short and J 0 bases short, with 12 bases between. The CDR3 is 16 residues long. In DNA, the CDR3 is TGCAGTGCTAGAGATCCCATGTCGCTAGCCAAAAACATTCAGTACTTC. Translating gives CSARDPMSLAKNIQYF.

This clonotype turned up a few times. This rearrangement joins TRBV5-1 to TRBJ2-3, with a possible D match to TRBD2 (6 bases). The CDR3 is made up of 14 amino acids. Germline V gives CDR1 SGHRS, CDR2 YFSETQ. V lost 2 bases and J lost 3, with 10 bases in between. The CDR3 DNA is TGCGCCAGCAGCTTTGCGGGGAGGACAGATACGCAGTATTTT. Translated: CASSFAGRTDTQYF.

Only a few counts were recorded for this clonotype. The V and J genes are TRBV2 and TRBJ1-1; a weak D match, TRBD1 (6 bases). Germline V gene data show CDR1 as SNHLY and CDR2 as FYNNEI. V lost 7 bases and J 5 bases, leaving 23 bases between the germline ends. The CDR3 has 16 amino acids. For the CDR3, the DNA is TGTGCCAGCATTGGGGGGGACACCCGGGCTGGTACTGAAGCTTTCTTT. It translates to CASIGGDTRAGTEAFF.

This clonotype was seen only a few times. The chain uses TRBV6-5 and TRBJ1-2; D is ambiguous. V was trimmed by 8 bases and J by 4 bases, leaving 17 bases between them. CDR3 length equals 14 residues. CDR1 is MNHEY, CDR2 SVGAGI, per germline. In DNA form, the CDR3 reads TGTGCCAGCGGTCCTAGGGCCAGTCCCTATGGCTACACCTTC. It encodes CASGPRASPYGYTF.

The rearrangement uses TRBV6-5 and TRBJ2-4, with unresolved D. Trimming took off 6 bases at V and 0 bases at J, with 12 bases between the two ends. Germline V gene lookup returns CDR1 MNHEY and CDR2 SVGAGI. The length of the CDR3 is 15 residues. The CDR3 loop reads CASSPQALAKNIQYF. In DNA, the CDR3 is TGTGCCAGCAGCCCTCAGGCTCTAGCCAAAAACATTCAGTACTTC.

This clonotype occurred a few times. The chain joins TRBV5-1 to TRBJ2-1; 11 nucleotides agree with TRBD2. Per the germline V gene, CDR1 is SGHRS and CDR2 is YFSETQ. The CDR3 runs to 15 residues. Unmatched junction bases numbered 14, after V lost 4 bases and J lost 14 bases. The CDR3 region is CASSPSTSGVGRKFF. The CDR3 DNA is TGCGCCAGCAGCCCCTCGACTAGCGGGGTCGGGAGGAAGTTCTTC.

This clonotype was seen a few times. This rearrangement joins TRBV6-2 or TRBV6-3 to TRBJ2-1, with D possibly being TRBD2 (7 bases). V lost 7 bases and J 11 bases, leaving 24 bases between the germline ends. CDR3 length equals 15 residues. The V gene's germline CDR1 is MNHEY and CDR2 SVGEGT. The CDR3 protein is CASNTGGLARGKQFF. As DNA, the CDR3 is TGTGCCAGCAACACGGGGGGCCTAGCGCGCGGAAAGCAGTTCTTC.

The rearrangement uses TRBV29-1 and TRBJ1-5, with 9 bases lining up with TRBD1. The length of the CDR3 is 14 residues. CDR1 and CDR2 (germline): SQVTM, ANQGSEA. V was clipped by 4 bases and J by 6 bases; unmatched bases: 7. This CDR3 is CSVVDRGVGQPQHF. The CDR3 bases are TGCAGCGTTGTGGACAGGGGAGTCGGTCAGCCCCAGCATTTT.

The chain is built from TRBV7-8 and TRBJ2-1, with D possibly being TRBD2 (6 bases). This CDR3 has 17 amino acids. V was trimmed by 5 bases and J by 3 bases, leaving 20 bases between them. Germline-derived CDR1 and CDR2 are SGHVS and FQNEAQ. The CDR3 DNA reads as TGTGCCAGCAGCGCTGATTTCGGGAGACTAGGCTACAATGAGCAGTTCTTC. Its translation is CASSADFGRLGYNEQFF.

This clonotype was found a few times. This chain joins TRBV5-1 and TRBJ2-1, with D perhaps matching TRBD1 (5 bases). CDR3 length: 13 residues. Germline V gene sequence: CDR1 SGHRS, CDR2 YFSETQ. V was trimmed by 1 base and J by 7 bases, leaving 9 bases between them. The CDR3 DNA reads TGCGCCAGCAGCTTGCAGGGTAGGAATGAGCAGTTCTTC. Translated, it gives CASSLQGRNEQFF.

This clonotype was seen more than once but under ten times. This chain's CDR3 is CASSLESTGAQYF. For the CDR3, the DNA is TGTGCCAGCAGCTTAGAGAGTACAGGGGCCCAGTACTTC. This sequence joins TRBV7-6 and TRBJ2-5, with 7 bases lining up with TRBD1. The V gene end was trimmed by 1 base and the J gene end by 9 bases; junction bases not matched to a gene: 5. Germline lookup yields CDR1 SGHVS and CDR2 FNYEAQ. There are 13 residues in the CDR3.

The chain couples TRBV12-3 or TRBV12-4 to TRBJ2-5; 9 positions agree with TRBD2. The J segment lost 4 bases and the V segment lost 8 bases, leaving 2 bases of the junction unmatched. The CDR3 is made up of 12 amino acids. Here the CDR3 reads CASRGGAETQYF. The DNA for the CDR3 is TGTGCCAGCCGCGGGGGGGCAGAGACCCAGTACTTC.

This clonotype was seen more than once but under ten times. The chain links TRBV7-2 to TRBJ2-5; 8 bases are shared with TRBD1. J was trimmed by 4 bases and V by 1 base; bases with no gene match: 11. The germline V gene encodes CDR1 SGHTA and CDR2 FQGNSA. This CDR3 contains 17 residues. The CDR3 coding sequence is TGTGCCAGCAGCTTAGGGCCGGGCAGGGGGCAGGGAGAGACCCAGTACTTC. This codes for CASSLGPGRGQGETQYF.

J is TRBJ2-3 and V is TRBV9, with a possible D match to TRBD2 (5 bases). The CDR3 is 12 residues long. Trimming cost V 1 base and J 5 bases, with 5 bases left between them. Germline CDR1 is SGDLS and CDR2 is YYNGEE. The CDR3 sequence: CASSVRGDTQYF. The DNA for the CDR3 is TGTGCCAGCAGCGTACGGGGAGATACGCAGTATTTT.

This clonotype was seen a few times. The chain uses TRBV7-8 and TRBJ2-3; D assignment may be TRBD1 or TRBD2 (5 bases each). Per the germline V gene, CDR1 is SGHVS and CDR2 is FQNEAQ. The CDR3 is 16 amino acids. The V end was cut by 6 bases, the J end by 4 bases, with 20 bases between. The CDR3 coding sequence is TGTGCCAGCAGTCGCACCCGGGACCGGACCCCAGATACGCAGTATTTT. It yields the protein CASSRTRDRTPDTQYF.

The rearrangement uses TRBV5-1 and TRBJ2-5; TRBD1 matches at 8 bases. Looked up from germline, CDR1 is SGHRS and CDR2 is YFSETQ. This CDR3 region has 17 residues. V shed 2 bases, J shed 4 bases, and the junction held 13 bases outside the gene matches. CDR3 in DNA: TGCGCCAGCAGCTTAATACCAACAGCAGGGGGCGGAGAGACCCAGTACTTC. This codes for CASSLIPTAGGGETQYF.

This clonotype was recorded a few times. This chain links TRBV7-9 with TRBJ2-3; possibly TRBD1 for D (5 bases). This CDR3 region has 14 residues. The V end lost 3 bases, the J end lost 0 bases, and 7 bases lay between the germline ends. Germline-derived CDR1 and CDR2 are SEHNR and FQNEAQ (reference sequence). The CDR3 coding sequence is TGTGCCAGCAGCTTGCCAGGGAGCACAGATACGCAGTATTTT. It encodes CASSLPGSTDTQYF.

In nucleotides, the CDR3 is TGTGCCATCAGTGAGAGCCTAGCGGGGGGACCAGATACGCAGTATTTT. Protein product: CAISESLAGGPDTQYF. V is TRBV10-3 and J is TRBJ2-3; 11 bases match TRBD2. Germline loops: CDR1 ENHRY, CDR2 SYGVKD. This CDR3 spans 16 amino acids. V dropped 2 bases and J dropped 4; count of bases not matched to a gene: 5.

The chain uses TRBV7-7 and TRBJ2-3; the D gene is possibly TRBD2 (5 bases). CDR1 is SSHAT, CDR2 FNYEAQ, per germline (reference sequence). Trimming shortened V by 1 base and J by 4 bases, and 18 bases separated the two germline ends. The CDR3 consists of 17 residues. The CDR3 is CASSLGALGSGADTQYF. DNA of the CDR3: TGTGCCAGCAGCTTAGGGGCTTTAGGGAGCGGCGCAGATACGCAGTATTTT.

At least ten counts were recorded for this clonotype. The CDR3: CASSFQFGAGNTIYF. CDR3 in DNA: TGTGCCAGCAGCTTCCAGTTTGGGGCTGGAAACACCATATATTTT. The rearrangement links TRBV7-2 to TRBJ1-3; D call uncertain. Trimming shortened V by 3 bases and J by 2 bases, and 11 bases separated the two germline ends. The CDR3 consists of 15 residues. Per the germline V gene, CDR1 is SGHTA and CDR2 is FQGNSA.